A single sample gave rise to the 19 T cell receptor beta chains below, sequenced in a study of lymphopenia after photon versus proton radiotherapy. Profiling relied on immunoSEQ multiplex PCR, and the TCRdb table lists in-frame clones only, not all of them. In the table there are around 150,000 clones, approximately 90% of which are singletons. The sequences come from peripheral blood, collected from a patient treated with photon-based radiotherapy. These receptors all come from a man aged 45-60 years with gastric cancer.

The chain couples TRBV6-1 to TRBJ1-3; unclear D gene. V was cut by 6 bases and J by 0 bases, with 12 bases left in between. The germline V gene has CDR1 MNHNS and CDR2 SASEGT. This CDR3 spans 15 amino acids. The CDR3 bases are TGTGCCAGCAGGGTAGGCAGCCTCTCTGGAAACACCATATATTTT. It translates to CASRVGSLSGNTIYF.

This chain's CDR3 is CASSGSTDTQYF. CDR3 sequence (DNA): TGTGCCAGCAGTGGAAGCACAGATACGCAGTATTTT. V usage is TRBV2 and J usage is TRBJ2-3; no reliable D call. V lost 4 bases to trimming and J lost 0 bases, with 2 bases between them. The V gene's germline CDR1 is SNHLY and CDR2 FYNNEI. The CDR3 is made up of 12 amino acids.

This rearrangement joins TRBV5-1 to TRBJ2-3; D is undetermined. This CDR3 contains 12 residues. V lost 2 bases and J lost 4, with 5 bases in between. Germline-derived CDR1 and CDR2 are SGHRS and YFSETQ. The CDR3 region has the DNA TGCGCCAGCAGCTTCTCTCCAGATACGCAGTATTTT. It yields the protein CASSFSPDTQYF.

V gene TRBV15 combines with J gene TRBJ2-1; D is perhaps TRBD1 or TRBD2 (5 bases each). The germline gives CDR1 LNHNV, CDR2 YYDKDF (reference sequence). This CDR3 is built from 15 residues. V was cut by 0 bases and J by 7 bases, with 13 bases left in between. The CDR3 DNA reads TGTGCCACCAGCAGAGAGCCAGCTGGGGGAAATGAGCAGTTCTTC. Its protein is CATSREPAGGNEQFF.

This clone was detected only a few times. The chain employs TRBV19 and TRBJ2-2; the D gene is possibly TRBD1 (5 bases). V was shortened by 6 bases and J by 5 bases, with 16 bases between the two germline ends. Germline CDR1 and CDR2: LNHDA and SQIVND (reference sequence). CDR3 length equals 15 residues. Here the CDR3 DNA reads TGTGCCAGTAGGATCGGTTCTGGGGCGACCGGGGAGCTGTTTTTT. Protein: CASRIGSGATGELFF.

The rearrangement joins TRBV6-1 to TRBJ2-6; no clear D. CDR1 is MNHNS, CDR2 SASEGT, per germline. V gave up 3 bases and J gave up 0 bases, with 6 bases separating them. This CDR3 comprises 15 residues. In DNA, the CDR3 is TGTGCCAGCAGTGAGAGCTTCTCTGGGGCCAACGTCCTGACTTTC. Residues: CASSESFSGANVLTF.

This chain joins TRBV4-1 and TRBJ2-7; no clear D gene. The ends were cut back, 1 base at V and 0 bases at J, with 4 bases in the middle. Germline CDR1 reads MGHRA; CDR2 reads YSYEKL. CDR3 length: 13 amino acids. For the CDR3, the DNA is TGCGCCAGCAGCCAAGCTCCCTCCTACGAGCAGTACTTC. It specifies CASSQAPSYEQYF.

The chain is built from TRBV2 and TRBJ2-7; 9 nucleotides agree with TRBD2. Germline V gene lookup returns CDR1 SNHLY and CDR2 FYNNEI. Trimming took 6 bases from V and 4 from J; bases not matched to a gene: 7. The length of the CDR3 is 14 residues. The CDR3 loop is CASRGASGNYEQYF. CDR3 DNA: TGTGCCAGCAGGGGGGCTAGCGGGAATTACGAGCAGTACTTC.

DNA for the CDR3: TGTGCCAGCAGCTTGGGCCTGAAGGTTCCGTCCTATGGCTACACCTTC. Its protein is CASSLGLKVPSYGYTF. This chain links TRBV7-9 with TRBJ1-2; D gene ambiguous. Germline V gene data show CDR1 as SEHNR and CDR2 as FQNEAQ (reference sequence). The CDR3 length is 16 residues. Trimming removed 3 bases from V and 4 bases from J, with 18 bases in between.

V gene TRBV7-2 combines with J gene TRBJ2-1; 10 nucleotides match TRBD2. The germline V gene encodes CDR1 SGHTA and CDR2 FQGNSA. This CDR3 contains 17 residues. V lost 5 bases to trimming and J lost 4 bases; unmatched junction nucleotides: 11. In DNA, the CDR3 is TGTGCCAGCAGCCCGATGGACGGGACTAGCGCTTACAATGAGCAGTTCTTC. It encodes CASSPMDGTSAYNEQFF.

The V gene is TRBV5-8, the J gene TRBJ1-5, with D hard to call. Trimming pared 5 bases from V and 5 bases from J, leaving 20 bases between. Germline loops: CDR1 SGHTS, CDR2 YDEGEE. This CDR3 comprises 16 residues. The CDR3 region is CASRGSTSLGDQPQHF. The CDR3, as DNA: TGTGCCAGCAGGGGCAGTACCTCTTTAGGAGATCAGCCCCAGCATTTT. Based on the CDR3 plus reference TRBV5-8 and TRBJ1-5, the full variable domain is EAGVTQSPTHLIKTRGQQATLRCSPISGHTSVYWYQQALGLGLQFLLWYDEGEERNRGNFPPRFSGRQFPNYSSELNVNALELEDSALYLCASRGSTSLGDQPQHFGDGTRLSIL.

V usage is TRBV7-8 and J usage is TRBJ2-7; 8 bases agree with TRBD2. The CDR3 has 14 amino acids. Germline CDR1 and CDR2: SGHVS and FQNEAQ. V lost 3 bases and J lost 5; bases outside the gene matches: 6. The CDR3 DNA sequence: TGTGCCAGCAGCTTGGGTAGCGGGAACCACGAGCAGTACTTC. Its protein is CASSLGSGNHEQYF. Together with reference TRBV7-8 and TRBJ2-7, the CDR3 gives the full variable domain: GAGVSQSPRYKVAKRGQDVALRCDPISGHVSLFWYQQALGQGPEFLTYFQNEAQLDKSGLPSDRFFAERPEGSVSTLKIQRTQQEDSAVYLCASSLGSGNHEQYFGPGTRLTVT.

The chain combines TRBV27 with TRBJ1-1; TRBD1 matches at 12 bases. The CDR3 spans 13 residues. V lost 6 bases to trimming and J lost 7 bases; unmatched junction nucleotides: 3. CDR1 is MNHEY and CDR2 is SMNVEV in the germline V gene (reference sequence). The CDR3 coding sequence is TGTGCCAGCAGGGGGACAGGGGGCAATGAAGCTTTCTTT. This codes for CASRGTGGNEAFF.

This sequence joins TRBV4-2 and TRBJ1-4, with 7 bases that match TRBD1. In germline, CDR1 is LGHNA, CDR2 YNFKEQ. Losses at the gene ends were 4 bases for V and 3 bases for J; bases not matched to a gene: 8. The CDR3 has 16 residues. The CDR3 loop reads CASSPSHGTANEKLFF. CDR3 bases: TGTGCCAGCAGCCCGTCGCACGGGACAGCTAATGAAAAACTGTTTTTT.

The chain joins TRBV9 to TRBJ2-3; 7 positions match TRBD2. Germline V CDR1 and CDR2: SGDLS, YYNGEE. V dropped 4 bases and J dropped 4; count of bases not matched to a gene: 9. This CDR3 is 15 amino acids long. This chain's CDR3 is CASSPRIAGSDTQYF. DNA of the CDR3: TGTGCCAGCAGCCCCCGGATAGCGGGCTCAGATACGCAGTATTTT.

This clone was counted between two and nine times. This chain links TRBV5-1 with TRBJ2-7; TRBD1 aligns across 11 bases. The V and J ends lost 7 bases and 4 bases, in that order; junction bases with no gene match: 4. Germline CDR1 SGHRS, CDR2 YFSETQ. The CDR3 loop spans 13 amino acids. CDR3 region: CASRTGGEYEQYF. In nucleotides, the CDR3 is TGCGCCAGCCGGACAGGGGGCGAGTACGAGCAGTACTTC. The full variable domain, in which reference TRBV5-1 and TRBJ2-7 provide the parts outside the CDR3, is KAGVTQTPRYLIKTRGQQVTLSCSPISGHRSVSWYQQTPGQGLQFLFEYFSETQRNKGNFPGRFSGRQFSNSRSEMNVSTLELGDSALYLCASRTGGEYEQYFGPGTRLTVT.

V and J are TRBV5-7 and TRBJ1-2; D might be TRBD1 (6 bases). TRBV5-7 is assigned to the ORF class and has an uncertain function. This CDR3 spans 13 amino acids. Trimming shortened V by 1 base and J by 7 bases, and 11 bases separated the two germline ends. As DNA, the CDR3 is TGTGCCAGCAGCTTGACTGACAGGTTTGGCTACACCTTC. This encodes CASSLTDRFGYTF.

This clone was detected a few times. The CDR3 reads CASSLRGGTRGNEQFF. In DNA form, the CDR3 reads TGTGCCAGCAGCTTAAGGGGTGGGACTAGGGGTAATGAGCAGTTCTTC. V and J are TRBV7-3 and TRBJ2-1, with 8 bases aligning to TRBD2. Germline loops: CDR1 SGHTA, CDR2 FQGTGA. CDR3 length: 16 amino acids. Losses at the gene ends were 1 base for V and 7 bases for J; bases not matched to a gene: 9. Together with reference TRBV7-3 and TRBJ2-1, the CDR3 gives the full variable domain: GAGVSQTPSNKVTEKGKYVELRCDPISGHTALYWYRQSLGQGPEFLIYFQGTGAADDSGLPNDRFFAVRPEGSVSTLKIQRTERGDSAVYLCASSLRGGTRGNEQFFGPGTRLTVL.

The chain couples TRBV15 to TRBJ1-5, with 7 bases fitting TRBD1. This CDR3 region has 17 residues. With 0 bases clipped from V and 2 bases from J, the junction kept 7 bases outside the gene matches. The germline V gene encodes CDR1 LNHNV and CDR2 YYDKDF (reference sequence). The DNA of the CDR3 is TGTGCCACCAGCAGAGAATTGACAGGGTCGGGCAATCAGCCCCAGCATTTT. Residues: CATSRELTGSGNQPQHF.